What follows is one T cell receptor beta chain and its context. The antigen remains undetermined. These data belong to a study of T cell responses to AZD1222 COVID-19 vaccine. Across the study: Second doses at about 4 or about 12 weeks were pooled.

Germline V gene data show CDR1 as MNHEY and CDR2 as SVGEGT. The length of the CDR3 is 17 residues. Trimming took 0 bases from V and 3 from J, leaving 14 bases between them. Whole-study results and caveats: With dominance at 160-218 and 743-854, vaccine-associated CD4 TCRs spanned spike. Clonal diversity was possibly underestimated; the donors were predominantly white British and more often female. Repertoire sampling was restricted to post-peak T cell response timepoints.

TCRdb's copy holds only in-frame clones and misses some; the assay was immunoSEQ multiplex PCR. The sample holds some 110,000 clones, 82% seen once. The sequencing here drew on peripheral blood, taken on day 0 of AZD1222 vaccination. This receptor was identified in an adult in good health. The chain joins TRBV6-2 or TRBV6-3 to TRBJ2-2; the D gene is possibly TRBD2 (5 bases). The CDR3 sequence is CASSYSSTIPYTGELFF. The CDR3 DNA follows: TGTGCCAGCAGTTACTCGTCGACTATACCGTACACCGGGGAGCTGTTTTTT.